One sample yielded the 3 T cell receptor beta chains listed below, sequenced in a study of T-cell reconstitution after alpha-beta-depleted transplantation in children. Construction of the TCRbeta library involved unique molecular identifiers. TCRdb redid the calling of the PCR reads with MiXCR, one entry per CDR3 protein. The sample gives roughly 300,000 distinct CDR3 sequences, more than 9% of which show up once; less than 25% is in the top ten. This material consisted of peripheral blood, taken 180 days after TCRalphabeta/CD19-depleted stem cell transplant. The receptors were sampled from a male patient aged 2 to 10 who had a stem cell transplant for chronic granulomatous disease, so the T cells may come from the graft donor.

This clonotype was observed at least ten times. V is TRBV6-6 and J is TRBJ1-1; perhaps TRBD1 as D (5 bases). Germline assignment: CDR1 MNHNY and CDR2 SVGAGI (reference sequence). There are 11 residues in the CDR3. Trimming removed 7 bases at V and 4 bases at J, with 7 bases between. CDR3 DNA sequence: TGTGCCAGCATGAGGGGCACTGAAGCTTTCTTT. Translation: CASMRGTEAFF.

In its sample, this clonotype was seen many times. The chain has TRBV6-9 and TRBJ2-1; D gene ambiguous. V gave up 5 bases and J gave up 5 bases, with 10 bases separating them. This CDR3 comprises 13 residues. Germline V lookup: CDR1 MNHGY, CDR2 SVAAGI. The CDR3 nucleotides are TGTGCCAGCAGTAGTCCTGGGCACAATGAGCAGTTCTTC. This codes for CASSSPGHNEQFF.

In its sample, this clonotype was seen many times. V gene TRBV5-1 combines with J gene TRBJ2-7; D possibly matches TRBD1 or TRBD2 (5 bases each). Germline assignment: CDR1 SGHRS and CDR2 YFSETQ. V was trimmed by 4 bases and J by 3 bases, leaving 14 bases between them. This CDR3 has 14 amino acids. Written as DNA, the CDR3 is TGCGCCAGCAGCCTACGGGACGGACTCTACGAGCAGTACTTC. Its protein product is CASSLRDGLYEQYF.